Listed here is a single T cell receptor (beta chain). Its antigen is undetermined. The sample originates from a study of T cell responses to AZD1222 COVID-19 vaccine. Study summary: Pooled together were second doses at about 4 or about 12 weeks.

The CDR3 spans 15 residues. Germline CDR1 reads SGHTA; CDR2 reads FQGNSA. V dropped 5 bases and J dropped 2; count of bases not matched to a gene: 4. Overall study results and limits: Possibly, clonal diversity was underestimated; donors were largely white British and included more females. Nearly half of spike-specific TCRs reportedly target unmutated variant regions.

Sequencing used immunoSEQ multiplex PCR; TCRdb keeps in-frame clones, though not all of them. The sample shows around 65,000 clones, 76% of them seen only once. This specimen was peripheral blood, taken on day 0 of AZD1222 vaccination. The chain is built from TRBV7-2 and TRBJ2-1, with 9 bases matching TRBD2. This sequence originates from an adult in good health. CDR3 coding DNA: TGTGCCAGCAGCCTCCAGCGGGGGGCCTACAATGAGCAGTTCTTC. As protein: CASSLQRGAYNEQFF.